Below are 28 T cell receptor beta chains sequenced from a single sample in a study of T-cell memory formation after mild COVID-19. TCRdb re-called the 5' RACE reads with MiXCR, one entry per CDR3 protein. This sample carries about 470,000 distinct CDR3 sequences, approximately 23% of them seen once, and the ten largest clones take around 13%. Sequenced: PBMCs or a T cell subset sorted from them (not recorded which). These receptors all come from an adult woman who had mild COVID-19 (a few samples of this study predate the infection). Cell type and time point are not known.

The table lists this clonotype with a few counts. The V gene is TRBV6-2 or TRBV6-3, the J gene TRBJ2-3; D uncertain. Germline V lookup: CDR1 MNHEY, CDR2 SVGEGT. The CDR3 spans 14 residues. V lost 4 bases and J 2 bases, leaving 10 bases between the germline ends. Written as DNA, the CDR3 is TGTGCCAGCAGTTTGACGGGCCTCACAGATACGCAGTATTTT. It encodes CASSLTGLTDTQYF.

There are many counts of this clonotype. The CDR3 sequence is CASSLVGLAGGRTDTQYF. The CDR3 DNA follows: TGTGCCAGCAGCTTAGTGGGACTAGCGGGAGGACGCACAGATACGCAGTATTTT. The rearrangement links TRBV7-3 to TRBJ2-3; 15 nucleotides align to TRBD2. Germline loops: CDR1 SGHTA, CDR2 FQGTGA. This CDR3 is built from 18 residues. Trimming took 2 bases from V and 1 from J; bases not matched to a gene: 4.

This chain connects TRBV7-2 to TRBJ2-3; 9 bases are shared with TRBD2. This CDR3 has 16 residues. The V gene end was trimmed by 1 base and the J gene end by 5 bases; junction bases not matched to a gene: 7. The germline gives CDR1 SGHTA, CDR2 FQGNSA. For the CDR3, the DNA is TGTGCCAGCAGCTTAGAGGAAGCGGGAGGTAGAGATACGCAGTATTTT. Translated: CASSLEEAGGRDTQYF.

This clonotype was seen only a few times. The chain is built from TRBV4-3 and TRBJ2-6, with D hard to call. This CDR3 is 15 amino acids long. CDR1 and CDR2 from the germline V gene are LGHNA and YSLEER. V was cut by 4 bases and J by 0 bases, with 7 bases left in between. The CDR3: CASSLRLSGANVLTF. The CDR3 bases are TGCGCCAGCAGCCTTCGCCTCTCTGGGGCCAACGTCCTGACTTTC.

The chain is built from TRBV10-3 and TRBJ1-1; D perhaps matches TRBD1 (6 bases). Between the trimmed V and J ends, which lost 2 bases and 1 base, there was a span of 11 bases. This CDR3 has 15 residues. Germline CDR1 reads ENHRY; CDR2 reads SYGVKD. The DNA for the CDR3 is TGTGCCATCAGTGAGGGAGGACAGCCGAACACTGAAGCTTTCTTT. Translation: CAISEGGQPNTEAFF.

The table lists this clonotype with many counts. The chain employs TRBV7-6 and TRBJ2-7, with 10 bases fitting TRBD2. V gave up 5 bases and J gave up 6 bases; unmatched junction bases: 19. The CDR3 has 18 amino acids. Per the germline V gene, CDR1 is SGHVS and CDR2 is FNYEAQ. CDR3 sequence reads: CASSLRTSGRPFVTEQYF. CDR3 nucleotide sequence: TGTGCCAGCAGCCTTCGGACTAGCGGAAGACCCTTCGTCACCGAGCAGTACTTC.

This clonotype was detected a few times. This chain joins TRBV20-1 and TRBJ1-5; 9 nucleotides line up with TRBD1. This CDR3 has 14 amino acids. Germline loops: CDR1 DFQATT, CDR2 SNEGSKA (reference sequence). V was pared by 3 bases and J by 2 bases, with 2 bases of the junction left unmatched. The CDR3 nucleotides are TGCAGTGCTAGGGGGGACAGGGGCAATCAGCCCCAGCATTTT. Translation: CSARGDRGNQPQHF.

This clonotype was seen more than once but under ten times. The rearrangement links TRBV7-9 to TRBJ2-4; weak D call: TRBD2 (5 bases). The germline V and J ends were trimmed by 5 bases and 0 bases, with 8 bases remaining between them. The CDR3 runs to 14 residues. The V gene's germline CDR1 is SEHNR and CDR2 FQNEAQ (reference sequence). The DNA for the CDR3 is TGTGCCAGCAGCCCCGCGGGAGCCAAAAACATTCAGTACTTC. As protein: CASSPAGAKNIQYF.

This clonotype turned up a few times. The gene calls are TRBV29-1 and TRBJ2-2; D is possibly TRBD1 or TRBD2 (5 bases each). Germline lookup yields CDR1 SQVTM and CDR2 ANQGSEA. CDR3 length equals 17 residues. The V end was cut by 1 base, the J end by 0 bases, with 15 bases between. The chain's CDR3 is CSVEGSEGSPNTGELFF. As DNA, the CDR3 is TGCAGCGTTGAAGGTTCTGAGGGGAGCCCGAACACCGGGGAGCTGTTTTTT.

This clonotype has a handful of counts. A much larger clone is a single base away; this may be a read error. The genes are TRBV7-2 and TRBJ2-5, with D possibly TRBD1 on 5 matching bases. In germline, CDR1 is SGHTA, CDR2 FQGNSA. With 1 base removed from V and 3 bases from J, the gap between germline ends came to 6 bases. The CDR3 is 13 residues long. This CDR3 reads CASSLVREETQYF. The CDR3, as DNA: TGTGCCAGCAGCTTAGTCAGGGAAGAGACCCAGTACTTC.

A few counts support this clonotype. This chain uses TRBV12-3 or TRBV12-4 with TRBJ2-7; D may be TRBD2 (6 bases). Trimming cost V 4 bases and J 6 bases, with 10 bases left between them. This CDR3 contains 12 residues. The CDR3 here is CASSSRRGEQYF. CDR3 DNA: TGTGCCAGCAGTTCCCGGAGGGGCGAGCAGTACTTC.

The rearrangement links TRBV5-5 to TRBJ1-2, with 9 nucleotides matching TRBD1. CDR3 length: 15 amino acids. Per the germline V gene, CDR1 is SGHKS and CDR2 is YYEKEE (reference sequence). Unmatched junction bases numbered 7, after V lost 4 bases and J lost 3 bases. DNA of the CDR3: TGTGCCAGCAGCACACCGGGACAGGGACACTATGGCTACACCTTC. Translated: CASSTPGQGHYGYTF.

This clonotype was picked up a small number of times. J is TRBJ2-1 and V is TRBV24-1, with TRBD1 matching 7 bases. The length of the CDR3 is 16 residues. Germline V gene data show CDR1 as KGHDR and CDR2 as SFDVKD. The trim removed 5 bases at V and 0 bases at J, leaving 6 bases unmatched. CDR3 residues: CATSGDRDSSYNEQFF. The CDR3 nucleotides read TGTGCCACCAGTGGCGACAGGGATAGCTCCTACAATGAGCAGTTCTTC.

This chain links TRBV5-5 with TRBJ2-2, with no clear D. The CDR3 loop spans 15 amino acids. Germline V gives CDR1 SGHKS, CDR2 YYEKEE (reference sequence). Trimming took 1 base from V and 2 from J, leaving 9 bases between them. The CDR3: CASSLKFPNTGELFF. DNA for the CDR3: TGTGCCAGCAGCTTGAAGTTCCCCAACACCGGGGAGCTGTTTTTT.

This clonotype has more than one count but fewer than ten. The CDR3 DNA reads TGTGCCAGCAGCTTAAGGCCCAGTTTGAGTGAAAAACTGTTTTTT. Its protein is CASSLRPSLSEKLFF. This sequence joins TRBV7-8 and TRBJ1-4; unclear D gene. Germline V gene data show CDR1 as SGHVS and CDR2 as FQNEAQ. The CDR3 has 15 residues. V lost 2 bases, J lost 7 bases, and 14 bases lay in between.

CDR3 bases: TGTGCCAGCAGTTACTCGGAGAGACCTTCCTACGAGCAGTACTTC. This gives the protein CASSYSERPSYEQYF. This chain uses TRBV6-2 or TRBV6-3 with TRBJ2-7; no definite D call. The germline V gene has CDR1 MNHEY and CDR2 SVGEGT. Trimming left V 0 bases short and J 1 base short, with 10 bases between. The CDR3 runs 15 residues.

The chain uses TRBV7-2 and TRBJ2-1; 9 nucleotides match TRBD1. Germline loops: CDR1 SGHTA, CDR2 FQGNSA. The V segment lost 4 bases and the J segment 1 base; nucleotides outside the gene matches: 11. The CDR3 totals 18 residues. The chain's CDR3 is CASSSSYTGTGSYNEQFF. CDR3 DNA sequence: TGTGCCAGCAGCTCGAGCTACACCGGGACAGGGTCCTACAATGAGCAGTTCTTC. Drawing the rest from reference TRBV7-2 and TRBJ2-1, the complete variable domain is GAGVSQSPSNKVTEKGKDVELRCDPISGHTALYWYRQSLGQGLEFLIYFQGNSAPDKSGLPSDRFSAERTGGSVSTLTIQRTQQEDSAVYLCASSSSYTGTGSYNEQFFGPGTRLTVL.

This chain links TRBV20-1 with TRBJ2-7, with 8 bases fitting TRBD2. Germline V CDR1 and CDR2: DFQATT, SNEGSKA (reference sequence). Trimming removed 6 bases from V and 5 bases from J; junction bases left unmatched: 6. The CDR3 length is 12 residues. The CDR3 DNA is TGCAGTGCCAACCTGCGGGGGGACGAGCAGTACTTC. Its protein is CSANLRGDEQYF.

The chain has TRBV7-8 and TRBJ2-6, with D perhaps given as TRBD1 or TRBD2 (6 bases each). V lost 5 bases and J 0 bases, leaving 11 bases between the germline ends. There are 16 residues in the CDR3. Germline CDR1 and CDR2: SGHVS and FQNEAQ. CDR3 region: CASSQGRISGANVLTF. DNA for the CDR3: TGTGCCAGCAGCCAGGGGAGGATCTCTGGGGCCAACGTCCTGACTTTC. Based on the CDR3 plus reference TRBV7-8 and TRBJ2-6, the full variable domain is GAGVSQSPRYKVAKRGQDVALRCDPISGHVSLFWYQQALGQGPEFLTYFQNEAQLDKSGLPSDRFFAERPEGSVSTLKIQRTQQEDSAVYLCASSQGRISGANVLTFGAGSRLTVL.

In DNA, the CDR3 is TGTGCCAGCAGCGTATCCGGACAGGGCTACGAGCAGTACTTC. It codes for CASSVSGQGYEQYF. The rearrangement uses TRBV9 and TRBJ2-7; 8 bases match TRBD1. This CDR3 region has 14 residues. The J segment lost 3 bases and the V segment lost 1 base, leaving 3 bases of the junction unmatched. Germline CDR1 and CDR2: SGDLS and YYNGEE.

The chain recombines TRBV6-6 with TRBJ1-2; 10 nucleotides align to TRBD1. Germline V CDR1 and CDR2: MNHNY, SVGAGI (reference sequence). Trimming at V came to 6 bases and at J to 7 bases, leaving 5 bases not matched to a gene. The CDR3 covers 13 residues. CDR3 sequence (DNA): TGTGCCAGCAGCGACAGGGGGCGCGGTGGCTACACCTTC. Its translation: CASSDRGRGGYTF.

J is TRBJ2-7 and V is TRBV20-1, with D possibly TRBD2 on 5 matching bases. V was pared by 3 bases and J by 4 bases, with 19 bases between. The CDR3 is 15 residues long. CDR1 and CDR2 from the germline V gene are DFQATT and SNEGSKA (reference sequence). CDR3 DNA sequence: TGCAGTGCTAGGCTAGGACGCCTCGAGGGTTACGAGCAGTACTTC. Translating gives CSARLGRLEGYEQYF.

V is TRBV5-1 and J is TRBJ1-3; the D gene is possibly TRBD1 (5 bases). Trimming removed 4 bases at V and 2 bases at J, with 13 bases between. CDR1 is SGHRS and CDR2 is YFSETQ in the germline V gene. This CDR3 spans 15 amino acids. The CDR3 protein is CASSLQGYPGNTIYF. DNA of the CDR3: TGCGCCAGCAGCCTTCAGGGTTATCCTGGAAACACCATATATTTT.

The CDR3 DNA sequence: TGTGCCAGCAGTTTCTGGGGTAACACTGAAGCTTTCTTT. Translated: CASSFWGNTEAFF. J is TRBJ1-1 and V is TRBV27; D remains ambiguous. The CDR3 has 13 residues. Germline V gene data show CDR1 as MNHEY and CDR2 as SMNVEV (reference sequence). V was clipped by 3 bases and J by 2 bases, with 7 bases between them.

This clonotype was seen more than once but under ten times. V gene TRBV9 combines with J gene TRBJ2-1, with 8 bases identical to TRBD2. This CDR3 has 16 amino acids. The germline CDR1 and CDR2 sequences are SGDLS and YYNGEE. J gave up 4 bases and V 4 bases, and 10 bases lay outside the gene matches. CDR3 sequence: CASSKPGGLSYNEQFF. In DNA, the CDR3 is TGTGCCAGCAGCAAACCGGGGGGGCTATCTTACAATGAGCAGTTCTTC.

V and J are TRBV12-3 or TRBV12-4 and TRBJ1-5; no definite D call. V was shortened by 4 bases and J by 15 bases, with 16 bases between the two germline ends. The CDR3 spans 12 residues. In nucleotides, the CDR3 is TGTGCCAGCAGTTATGACCCCTCGGTGCGGCATTTT. Residues: CASSYDPSVRHF.

The rearrangement joins TRBV9 to TRBJ1-5; no clear D gene. Trimming left V 0 bases short and J 3 bases short, with 10 bases between. The germline CDR1 and CDR2 sequences are SGDLS and YYNGEE. The CDR3 contains 15 residues. CDR3 sequence reads: CASSVEAGVNQPQHF. CDR3 sequence (DNA): TGTGCCAGCAGCGTAGAAGCAGGAGTCAATCAGCCCCAGCATTTT.

This clonotype came up once. One end of the junction is discordant with germline, which a read error may explain. This sequence joins TRBV19 and TRBJ1-5; D perhaps matches TRBD1 (6 bases). The CDR3 contains 15 residues. Germline V gene data show CDR1 as LNHDA and CDR2 as SQIVND (reference sequence). CDR3 sequence (DNA): TGTGACAGTAGTCTCCGGACAGCCTTCAATCAGCCCCAGCATTTT. It specifies CDSSLRTAFNQPQHF. Combining the CDR3 with reference TRBV19 and TRBJ1-5 gives the whole variable domain DGGITQSPKYLFRKEGQNVTLSCEQNLNHDAMYWYRQDPGQGLRLIYYSQIVNDFQKGDIAEGYSVSREKKESFPLTVTSAQKNPTAFYLCDSSLRTAFNQPQHFGDGTRLSIL.